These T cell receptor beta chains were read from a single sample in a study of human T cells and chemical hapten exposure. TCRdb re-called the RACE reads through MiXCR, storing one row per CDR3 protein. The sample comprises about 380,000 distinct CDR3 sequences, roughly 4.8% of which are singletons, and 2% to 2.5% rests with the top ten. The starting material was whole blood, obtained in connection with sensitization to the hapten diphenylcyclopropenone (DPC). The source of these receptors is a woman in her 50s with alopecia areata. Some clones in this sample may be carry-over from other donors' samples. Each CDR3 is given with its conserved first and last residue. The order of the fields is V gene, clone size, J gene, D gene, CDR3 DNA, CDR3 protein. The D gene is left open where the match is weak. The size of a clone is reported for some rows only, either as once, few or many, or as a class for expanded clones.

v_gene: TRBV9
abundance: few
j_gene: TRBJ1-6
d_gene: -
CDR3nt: TGTGCCAGCAGCAACCGAGGACGAAATGATAATTCACCCCTCCACTTT
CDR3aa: CASSNRGRNDNSPLHF

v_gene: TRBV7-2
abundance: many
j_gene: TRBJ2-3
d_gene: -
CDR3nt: TGTGCCAGCAGCCCGGTGGGCGGCCTAAAAGGAGATACGCAGTATTTT
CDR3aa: CASSPVGGLKGDTQYF

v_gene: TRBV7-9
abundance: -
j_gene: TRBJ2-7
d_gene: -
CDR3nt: TGTGCCAGCGCGCCGGGAGCCTACGAGCAGTACTTC
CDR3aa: CASAPGAYEQYF

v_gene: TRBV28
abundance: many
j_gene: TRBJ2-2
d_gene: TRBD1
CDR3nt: TGTGCCAGCGGGACAGGGCAGCACACCGGGGAGCTGTTTTTT
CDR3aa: CASGTGQHTGELFF

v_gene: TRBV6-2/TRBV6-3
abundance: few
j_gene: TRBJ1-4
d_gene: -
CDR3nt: TGTGCCAGCAGCCACGGACGGATTAATGAAAAACTGTTTTTT
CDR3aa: CASSHGRINEKLFF

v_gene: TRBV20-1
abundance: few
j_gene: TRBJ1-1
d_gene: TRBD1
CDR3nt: TGCAGTGCTAGACAGGGGGCGGGGACTGAAGCTTTCTTT
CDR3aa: CSARQGAGTEAFF

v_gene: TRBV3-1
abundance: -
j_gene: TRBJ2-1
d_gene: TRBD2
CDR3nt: TGTGCCAGCATCCAAGATCCTCTATCTAGCGGGAGGGCCATCGCCTACAATGAGCAGTTCTTC
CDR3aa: CASIQDPLSSGRAIAYNEQFF

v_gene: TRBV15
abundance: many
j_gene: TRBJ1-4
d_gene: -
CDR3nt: TGTGCCACCAGCAGCCTAGGACTCAACGGGGAAAAACTGTTTTTT
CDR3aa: CATSSLGLNGEKLFF

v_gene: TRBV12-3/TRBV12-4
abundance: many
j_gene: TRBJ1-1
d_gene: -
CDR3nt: TGTGCCAGCCATACAGGGCTCACTGAAGCTTTCTTT
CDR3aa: CASHTGLTEAFF

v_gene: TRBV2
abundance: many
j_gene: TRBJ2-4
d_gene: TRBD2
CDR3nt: TGTGCCAGCGCGGGGGTTCTAGCCAAAAACATTCAGTACTTC
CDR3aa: CASAGVLAKNIQYF

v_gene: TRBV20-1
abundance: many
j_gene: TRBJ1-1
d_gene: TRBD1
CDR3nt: TGCAGTTCTAACAGGGGCGCTAACACTGAAGCTTTCTTT
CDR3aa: CSSNRGANTEAFF

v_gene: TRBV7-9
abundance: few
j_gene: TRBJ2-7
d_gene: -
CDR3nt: TGTGCCAGCAGTTATACCACAGGGTTTCAAAACGAGCAGTACTTC
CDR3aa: CASSYTTGFQNEQYF

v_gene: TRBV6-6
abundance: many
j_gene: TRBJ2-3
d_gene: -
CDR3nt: TGTGCCAGCAGTCCCGATGACCTTAGCGGATACACAGATACGCAGTATTTT
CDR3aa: CASSPDDLSGYTDTQYF

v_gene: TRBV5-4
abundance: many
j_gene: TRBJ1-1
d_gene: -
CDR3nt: TGTGCCAGCAGCTTGGCAGTTGTGAACACTGAAGCTTTCTTT
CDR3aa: CASSLAVVNTEAFF

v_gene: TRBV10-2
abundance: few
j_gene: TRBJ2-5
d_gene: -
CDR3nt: TGCGCCAGCAGCGAACACCAGCAAGAGACCCAGTACTTC
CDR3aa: CASSEHQQETQYF

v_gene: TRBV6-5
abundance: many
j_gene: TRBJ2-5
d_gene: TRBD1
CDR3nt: TGTGCCAGCAGTTACCGGGACAGGGGGTACCAAGAGACCCAGTACTTC
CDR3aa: CASSYRDRGYQETQYF

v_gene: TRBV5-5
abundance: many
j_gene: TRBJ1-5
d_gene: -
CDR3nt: TGTGCCAGCAGCTTCAACAATCAGCCCCAGCATTTT
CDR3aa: CASSFNNQPQHF

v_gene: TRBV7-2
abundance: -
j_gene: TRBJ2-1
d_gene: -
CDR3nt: TGTGCCAGCAGCTCAGAAGGGAAAACCTACAATGAGCAGTTCTTC
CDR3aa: CASSSEGKTYNEQFF

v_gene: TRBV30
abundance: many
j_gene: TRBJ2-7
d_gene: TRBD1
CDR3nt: TGTGCCTGGATCACCGCGGGACAGGGGGGCTACGAGCAGTACTTC
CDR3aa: CAWITAGQGGYEQYF

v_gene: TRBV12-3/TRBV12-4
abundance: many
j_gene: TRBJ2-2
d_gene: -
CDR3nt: TGTGCCAGCAGTCCCCGGGCCCAGAACACCGGGGAGCTGTTTTTT
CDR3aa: CASSPRAQNTGELFF

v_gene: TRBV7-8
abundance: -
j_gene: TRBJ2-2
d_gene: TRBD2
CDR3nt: TGTGCCAGCAGCTTTCGGGAGGGTACCGGGGAGCTGTTTTTT
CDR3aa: CASSFREGTGELFF

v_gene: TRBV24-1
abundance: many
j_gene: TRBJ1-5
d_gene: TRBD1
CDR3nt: TGTGCCACCAGTGATTTGCGGGACAGGGGAAGCAATCAGCCCCAGCATTTT
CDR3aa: CATSDLRDRGSNQPQHF

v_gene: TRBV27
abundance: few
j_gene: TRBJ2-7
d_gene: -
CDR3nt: TGTGCCAGCAGTCCCCGCTCGAGCTCCTACGAGCAGTACTTC
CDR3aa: CASSPRSSSYEQYF

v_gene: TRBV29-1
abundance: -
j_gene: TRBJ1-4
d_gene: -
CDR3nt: TGCAGCGTCAAGGGGGATAATGAAAAACTGTTTTTT
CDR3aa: CSVKGDNEKLFF

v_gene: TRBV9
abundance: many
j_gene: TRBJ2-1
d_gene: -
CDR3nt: TGTGCCAGCAGCGTAGATCCCGGACAGACCTACAATGAGCAGTTCTTC
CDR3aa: CASSVDPGQTYNEQFF

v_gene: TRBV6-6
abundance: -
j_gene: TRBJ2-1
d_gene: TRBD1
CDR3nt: TGTGCCAGCAGTTACTCGTTACAGGGGGGAATCGGAAGAAATGAGCAGTTCTTC
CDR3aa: CASSYSLQGGIGRNEQFF

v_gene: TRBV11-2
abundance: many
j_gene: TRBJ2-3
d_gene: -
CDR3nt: TGTGCCAGCAGCTTCGGGCACCCCCCAGATACGCAGTATTTT
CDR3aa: CASSFGHPPDTQYF

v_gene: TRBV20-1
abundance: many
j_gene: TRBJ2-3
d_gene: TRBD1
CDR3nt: TGCAGTGCTTCTGGACAGGGGCTGGATACGCAGTATTTT
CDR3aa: CSASGQGLDTQYF

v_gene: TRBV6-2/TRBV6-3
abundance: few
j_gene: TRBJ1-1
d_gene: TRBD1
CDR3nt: TGTGCCAGCAGATTTCTCGCAGACAGGGTCGAGGCTTTCTTT
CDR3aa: CASRFLADRVEAFF

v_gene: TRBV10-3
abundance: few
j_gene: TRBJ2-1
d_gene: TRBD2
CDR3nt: TGTGCCATCAGTAGTAGCGGGAACGCCTACAATGAGCAGTTCTTC
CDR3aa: CAISSSGNAYNEQFF

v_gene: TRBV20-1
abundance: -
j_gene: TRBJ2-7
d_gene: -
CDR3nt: TGCAGTGCTAGAGATAGGGACCTCCCCTACGAGCAGTACTTC
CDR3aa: CSARDRDLPYEQYF

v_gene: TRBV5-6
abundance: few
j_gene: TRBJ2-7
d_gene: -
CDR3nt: TGTGCCAGCAGGTACGGTGGGGCCTACGAGCAGTACTTC
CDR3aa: CASRYGGAYEQYF

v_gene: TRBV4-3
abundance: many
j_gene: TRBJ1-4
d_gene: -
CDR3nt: TGCGCCAGCAGCCAAGACCCACAGGGAACAACTAATGAAAAACTGTTTTTT
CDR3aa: CASSQDPQGTTNEKLFF

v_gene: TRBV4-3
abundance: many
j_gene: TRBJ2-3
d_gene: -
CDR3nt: TGCGCCAGCAGCCAAGATCGGGGCTTGGGCACAGATACGCAGTATTTT
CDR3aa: CASSQDRGLGTDTQYF

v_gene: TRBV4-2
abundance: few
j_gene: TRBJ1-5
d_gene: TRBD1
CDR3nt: TGTGCCAGCAGCCAAGATGGGAGGGGGCATCAGCCCCAGCATTTT
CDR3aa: CASSQDGRGHQPQHF

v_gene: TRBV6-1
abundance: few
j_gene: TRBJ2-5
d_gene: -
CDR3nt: TGTGCCAGCACCATGGGGGGAGCCGGGGAGACCCAGTACTTC
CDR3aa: CASTMGGAGETQYF

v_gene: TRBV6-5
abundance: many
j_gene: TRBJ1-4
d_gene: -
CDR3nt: TGTGCCAGCAGTTCCGGGCAGGGAGCAACTAATGAAAAACTGTTTTTT
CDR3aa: CASSSGQGATNEKLFF

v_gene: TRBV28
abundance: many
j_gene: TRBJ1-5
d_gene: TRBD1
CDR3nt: TGTGCCAGCAGTTCCGCCGGGACAGGGGATCAGCCCCAGCATTTT
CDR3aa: CASSSAGTGDQPQHF

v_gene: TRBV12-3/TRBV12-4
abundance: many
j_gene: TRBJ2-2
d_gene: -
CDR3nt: TGTGCCAGCAGTTTGGGATCCGGGGAGCTGTTTTTT
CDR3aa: CASSLGSGELFF

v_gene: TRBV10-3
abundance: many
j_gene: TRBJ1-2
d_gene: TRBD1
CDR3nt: TGTGCCATCAAAGGACAGGGCTTAAACTATGGCTACACCTTC
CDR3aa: CAIKGQGLNYGYTF

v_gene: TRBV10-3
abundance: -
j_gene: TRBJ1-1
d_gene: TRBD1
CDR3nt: TGTGCCATCAGTATGACAGGGATCGGCACTGAAGCTTTCTTT
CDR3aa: CAISMTGIGTEAFF

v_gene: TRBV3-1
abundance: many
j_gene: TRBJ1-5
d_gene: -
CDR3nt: TGTGCCAGCGGGGAGGGGACCATCAATCAGCCCCAGCATTTT
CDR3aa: CASGEGTINQPQHF